Presented here are 29 T cell receptor beta chains from one specimen sequenced in a study of blood T cell repertoires in COVID-19. Produced via immunoSEQ multiplex PCR; TCRdb's table is partial and in-frame only. The top ten hold approximately 8.1% of the sample, which has some 120,000 clones, roughly 90% seen once. Material: peripheral blood. These receptors were collected from a middle-aged man with acute or convalescent COVID-19.

The chain joins TRBV9 to TRBJ2-2, with D unresolved. V was pared by 4 bases and J by 1 base, with 11 bases between. CDR3 length: 15 residues. Per germline, CDR1 SGDLS and CDR2 YYNGEE. CDR3: CASSLQLMNTGELFF. For the CDR3, the DNA is TGTGCCAGCAGCCTACAGCTTATGAACACCGGGGAGCTGTTTTTT. Using reference TRBV9 and TRBJ2-2 for the parts outside the CDR3, the full variable domain is DSGVTQTPKHLITATGQRVTLRCSPRSGDLSVYWYQQSLDQGLQFLIQYYNGEERAKGNILERFSAQQFPDLHSELNLSSLELGDSALYFCASSLQLMNTGELFFGEGSRLTVL.

The rearrangement uses TRBV7-6 and TRBJ2-5; TRBD2 aligns across 8 bases. The CDR3 contains 19 residues. V trimming: 1 base; J trimming: 5 bases; junction bases outside the gene matches: 18. CDR1 SGHVS and CDR2 FNYEAQ come from the germline V gene. The CDR3 reads CASSLGPPGREGRGETQYF. DNA for the CDR3: TGTGCCAGCAGCTTAGGGCCGCCGGGACGGGAGGGTAGAGGGGAGACCCAGTACTTC.

The chain has TRBV27 and TRBJ1-2, with a weak D call TRBD1 (5 bases). The V end was cut by 6 bases, the J end by 2 bases, with 13 bases between. CDR1 is MNHEY and CDR2 is SMNVEV in the germline V gene (reference sequence). CDR3 length: 14 residues. The CDR3 DNA reads as TGTGCCAGCAGACTAACACGGGGGAACTATGGCTACACCTTC. Its translation: CASRLTRGNYGYTF.

The chain employs TRBV5-5 and TRBJ2-1, with 9 nucleotides matching TRBD2. The V gene end was trimmed by 2 bases and the J gene end by 1 base; junction bases not matched to a gene: 7. CDR1 and CDR2 (germline): SGHKS, YYEKEE (reference sequence). CDR3 size: 17 residues. CDR3 in amino acids: CASSFIAGGRSYNEQFF. CDR3 DNA sequence: TGTGCCAGCAGCTTCATCGCGGGAGGGCGGTCCTACAATGAGCAGTTCTTC.

V gene TRBV29-1 combines with J gene TRBJ2-7; 7 positions match TRBD2. There are 13 residues in the CDR3. From germline, CDR1 is SQVTM and CDR2 ANQGSEA. V shed 6 bases and J 1 base; nucleotides not matched to a gene: 6. CDR3 nucleotide sequence: TGCAGCGTCAAGCGGGATGCTTCCTACGAGCAGTACTTC. Protein: CSVKRDASYEQYF.

The chain combines TRBV27 with TRBJ2-3, with TRBD2 identical over 8 bases. After removal of 6 bases from V and 6 bases from J, the junction contained 5 bases not matched to a gene. The germline V gene encodes CDR1 MNHEY and CDR2 SMNVEV (reference sequence). The CDR3 length is 13 residues. The CDR3 nucleotides are TGTGCCAGCAGACCGGGGGGGGCCGATACGCAGTATTTT. Translated: CASRPGGADTQYF.

V usage is TRBV5-6 and J usage is TRBJ2-7; D possibly corresponds to TRBD2 (6 bases). Deletions cut 4 bases from V and 3 bases from J, with 11 bases between. In germline, CDR1 is SGHDT, CDR2 YYEEEE. The CDR3 has 13 amino acids. The chain's CDR3 is CASSRLESYEQYF. The CDR3, as DNA: TGTGCCAGCAGCCGACTAGAGAGCTACGAGCAGTACTTC.

This chain joins TRBV29-1 and TRBJ2-1, with TRBD2 as a possible D gene (6 bases). Germline CDR1 is SQVTM and CDR2 is ANQGSEA. The V gene lost 6 bases and the J gene lost 6 bases, with 21 bases spanning the gap. This CDR3 contains 15 residues. The CDR3 DNA is TGCAGCGTGGACCCGGGACTGGCTTCCCGCAATGAGCAGTTCTTC. Residues: CSVDPGLASRNEQFF.

The gene calls are TRBV5-4 and TRBJ2-7; TRBD2 matches 15 bases. Germline lookup yields CDR1 SGHNT and CDR2 YYREEE (reference sequence). J was trimmed by 4 bases and V by 4 bases; bases with no gene match: 6. The CDR3 extends over 16 amino acids. CDR3 sequence: CASSVGLAGGGYEQYF. The CDR3 coding sequence is TGTGCCAGCAGCGTTGGACTAGCGGGAGGGGGGTACGAGCAGTACTTC. Full variable domain (rest looked up from reference TRBV5-4 and TRBJ2-7): ETGVTQSPTHLIKTRGQQVTLRCSSQSGHNTVSWYQQALGQGPQFIFQYYREEENGRGNFPPRFSGLQFPNYSSELNVNALELDDSALYLCASSVGLAGGGYEQYFGPGTRLTVT.

This chain connects TRBV10-2 to TRBJ1-1, with TRBD1 as a possible D gene (5 bases). Trimming shortened V by 6 bases and J by 3 bases, and 14 bases separated the two germline ends. Germline V gene sequence: CDR1 WSHSY, CDR2 SAAADI. CDR3 length: 14 amino acids. This CDR3 is CASRRGRRDTEAFF. The CDR3 DNA follows: TGCGCCAGCAGGAGGGGCCGGAGGGACACTGAAGCTTTCTTT.

For the CDR3, the DNA is TGTGCCAGCAGCAAACCCGGGGGGAACACTGAAGCTTTCTTT. Translated, it gives CASSKPGGNTEAFF. This chain links TRBV6-5 with TRBJ1-1; a possible D gene is TRBD1 (5 bases). V was pared by 6 bases and J by 1 base, with 12 bases between. Germline V gene lookup returns CDR1 MNHEY and CDR2 SVGAGI. The CDR3 length is 14 residues.

This clone was detected a few times. The chain recombines TRBV6-2 or TRBV6-3 with TRBJ2-4; TRBD1 matches at 9 bases. The germline CDR1 and CDR2 sequences are MNHEY and SVGEGT. CDR3 length equals 17 residues. Losses at the gene ends were 5 bases for V and 1 base for J; bases not matched to a gene: 9. CDR3 coding DNA: TGTGCCAGCAGTCGCGGACAGGGGAACGGGGCCAAAAACATTCAGTACTTC. This codes for CASSRGQGNGAKNIQYF.

This clone was observed a few times. The chain combines TRBV3-1 (or the pseudogene TRBV3-2) with TRBJ2-1, with 7 bases matching TRBD1. CDR1 is LGHDT and CDR2 is YNNKEL in the germline V gene (reference sequence). The J segment lost 4 bases and the V segment lost 4 bases, leaving 4 bases of the junction unmatched. The CDR3 runs 14 residues. In DNA, the CDR3 is TGTGCCAGCAGCCCCCGGGGACAGTACAATGAGCAGTTCTTC. The encoded protein is CASSPRGQYNEQFF.

The genes are TRBV6-1 and TRBJ2-1, with 8 nucleotides matching TRBD2. The CDR3 is made up of 14 amino acids. Germline V CDR1 and CDR2: MNHNS, SASEGT. Unmatched junction bases numbered 4, after V lost 0 bases and J lost 9 bases. The CDR3 DNA reads TGTGCCAGCAGTGAAGCGGACGGGGGGGTTGAGCAGTTCTTC. Amino acid sequence: CASSEADGGVEQFF.

This clone appeared a single time. The chain uses TRBV12-3 or TRBV12-4 and TRBJ1-3; D is uncertain. The germline V and J ends were trimmed by 6 bases and 1 base, with 7 bases remaining between them. The CDR3 is 13 amino acids. The CDR3 protein is CASREDSGNTIYF. The CDR3 region has the DNA TGTGCCAGCAGGGAGGATTCTGGAAACACCATATATTTT.

This clone was recorded a few times. J is TRBJ2-3 and V is TRBV5-5, with 13 bases aligning to TRBD2. V was clipped by 3 bases and J by 3 bases; unmatched bases: 7. This CDR3 has 17 residues. Germline V gene lookup returns CDR1 SGHKS and CDR2 YYEKEE (reference sequence). The CDR3 DNA reads as TGTGCCAGCAGCTCGCGGACTAGCGGGAGTCTAACAGATACGCAGTATTTT. It codes for CASSSRTSGSLTDTQYF.

This clone came up once. The V and J genes are TRBV7-8 and TRBJ2-1; 7 positions agree with TRBD2. V lost 1 base and J lost 0; bases outside the gene matches: 6. The length of the CDR3 is 17 residues. Germline lookup yields CDR1 SGHVS and CDR2 FQNEAQ. The chain's CDR3 is CASSLVGASGSYNEQFF. The CDR3 nucleotides read TGTGCCAGCAGCTTAGTAGGGGCTAGCGGCTCCTACAATGAGCAGTTCTTC. Full variable domain (remainder filled in from reference TRBV7-8 and TRBJ2-1): GAGVSQSPRYKVAKRGQDVALRCDPISGHVSLFWYQQALGQGPEFLTYFQNEAQLDKSGLPSDRFFAERPEGSVSTLKIQRTQQEDSAVYLCASSLVGASGSYNEQFFGPGTRLTVL.

This chain joins TRBV18 and TRBJ1-5, with D perhaps TRBD1 (6 bases). Per the germline V gene, CDR1 is KGHSH and CDR2 is LQKENI. V lost 5 bases to trimming and J lost 5 bases, with 13 bases between them. CDR3 size: 14 residues. The CDR3 coding sequence is TGTGCCAGCTCAACAACAGGGCACTATCAGCCCCAGCATTTT. This codes for CASSTTGHYQPQHF. Based on the CDR3 plus reference TRBV18 and TRBJ1-5, the full variable domain is NAGVMQNPRHLVRRRGQEARLRCSPMKGHSHVYWYRQLPEEGLKFMVYLQKENIIDESGMPKERFSAEFPKEGPSILRIQQVVRGDSAAYFCASSTTGHYQPQHFGDGTRLSIL.

This sequence joins TRBV6-1 and TRBJ2-1, with 7 bases lining up with TRBD2. The CDR3 runs to 18 residues. Germline values: CDR1 MNHNS, CDR2 SASEGT. V lost 2 bases to trimming and J lost 4 bases; unmatched junction nucleotides: 14. Here the CDR3 reads CASSENRYRGRAYNEQFF. The DNA for the CDR3 is TGTGCCAGCAGTGAAAATCGATACCGCGGGAGAGCTTACAATGAGCAGTTCTTC.

The chain is built from TRBV5-1 and TRBJ1-1, with D hard to call. This CDR3 region has 13 residues. Germline assignment: CDR1 SGHRS and CDR2 YFSETQ. Trimming pared 0 bases from V and 1 base from J, leaving 4 bases between. In nucleotides, the CDR3 is TGCGCCAGCAGCTTGGACAGGAACACTGAAGCTTTCTTT. Protein product: CASSLDRNTEAFF.

This clone was detected once. This chain joins TRBV5-1 and TRBJ1-1, with 8 bases aligning to TRBD1. The CDR3 has 15 amino acids. Germline assignment: CDR1 SGHRS and CDR2 YFSETQ. V was clipped by 0 bases and J by 5 bases; unmatched bases: 6. CDR3 nucleotide sequence: TGCGCCAGCAGCTTGGGGACAGGGTTAGGGACTGAAGCTTTCTTT. Amino acid sequence: CASSLGTGLGTEAFF. Supplemented by reference TRBV5-1 and TRBJ1-1, the full variable domain reads KAGVTQTPRYLIKTRGQQVTLSCSPISGHRSVSWYQQTPGQGLQFLFEYFSETQRNKGNFPGRFSGRQFSNSRSEMNVSTLELGDSALYLCASSLGTGLGTEAFFGQGTRLTVV.

The chain uses TRBV6-5 and TRBJ2-3; 7 bases match TRBD1. Germline CDR1 reads MNHEY; CDR2 reads SVGAGI. The CDR3 runs 15 residues. V lost 0 bases, J lost 7 bases, and 7 bases stayed unmatched. The CDR3 DNA is TGTGCCAGCAGTTACTCGAGACAGGGTCAGAATACGCAGTATTTT. Protein product: CASSYSRQGQNTQYF.

The rearrangement uses TRBV6-5 and TRBJ1-2, with D maybe TRBD1 (5 bases). Germline V gene data show CDR1 as MNHEY and CDR2 as SVGAGI. Between the trimmed V and J ends, which lost 6 bases and 8 bases, there was a span of 19 bases. The CDR3 spans 14 residues. CDR3 in amino acids: CASRASGAGGGYTF. CDR3 sequence (DNA): TGTGCCAGCAGGGCTTCTGGGGCGGGAGGAGGCTACACCTTC.

This rearrangement joins TRBV5-6 to TRBJ2-7; D may be TRBD2 (6 bases). Germline V gene lookup returns CDR1 SGHDT and CDR2 YYEEEE. Between the trimmed V and J ends, which lost 5 bases and 7 bases, there was a span of 13 bases. This CDR3 is 12 amino acids long. The CDR3 coding sequence is TGTGCCAGCAGACGGAGGGGCCAGGAGCAGTACTTC. Translation: CASRRRGQEQYF. Full variable domain (rest looked up from reference TRBV5-6 and TRBJ2-7): DAGVTQSPTHLIKTRGQQVTLRCSPKSGHDTVSWYQQALGQGPQFIFQYYEEEERQRGNFPDRFSGHQFPNYSSELNVNALLLGDSALYLCASRRRGQEQYFGPGTRLTVT.

The rearrangement uses TRBV9 and TRBJ2-1; 7 positions match TRBD2. Germline-derived CDR1 and CDR2 are SGDLS and YYNGEE. The CDR3 extends over 16 amino acids. The V segment lost 0 bases and the J segment 0 bases; nucleotides outside the gene matches: 3. CDR3 region: CASSVGGGSSYNEQFF. The CDR3 nucleotides read TGTGCCAGCAGCGTAGGGGGCGGGAGCTCCTACAATGAGCAGTTCTTC. Complete variable domain (other parts from reference TRBV9 and TRBJ2-1): DSGVTQTPKHLITATGQRVTLRCSPRSGDLSVYWYQQSLDQGLQFLIQYYNGEERAKGNILERFSAQQFPDLHSELNLSSLELGDSALYFCASSVGGGSSYNEQFFGPGTRLTVL.

The J gene is TRBJ1-2, the V gene TRBV7-2; TRBD1 matches 8 bases. The CDR3 is made up of 15 amino acids. V dropped 4 bases and J dropped 4; count of bases not matched to a gene: 8. The germline V gene has CDR1 SGHTA and CDR2 FQGNSA. The CDR3 reads CASSSRQGIGYGYTF. For the CDR3, the DNA is TGTGCCAGCAGCTCCAGACAGGGGATCGGCTATGGCTACACCTTC.

The J gene is TRBJ2-3, the V gene TRBV29-1; 9 bases map to TRBD1. Germline V gene data show CDR1 as SQVTM and CDR2 as ANQGSEA. V lost 6 bases, J lost 4 bases, and 5 bases stayed unmatched. The CDR3 loop spans 13 amino acids. CDR3 sequence: CSVGQGLSDTQYF. The CDR3 coding sequence is TGCAGCGTGGGACAGGGTTTATCAGATACGCAGTATTTT.

This clone was picked up a small number of times. The V and J genes are TRBV7-6 and TRBJ2-7, with D maybe TRBD2 (7 bases). With 5 bases removed from V and 5 bases from J, the gap between germline ends came to 16 bases. The CDR3 is 14 amino acids. CDR1 is SGHVS, CDR2 FNYEAQ, per germline. CDR3 bases: TGTGCCAGCAGCCGCTATGGGGAGGGGGACGAGCAGTACTTC. Amino acid sequence: CASSRYGEGDEQYF. Using reference TRBV7-6 and TRBJ2-7 for the parts outside the CDR3, the full variable domain is GAGVSQSPRYKVTKRGQDVALRCDPISGHVSLYWYRQALGQGPEFLTYFNYEAQQDKSGLPNDRFSAERPEGSISTLTIQRTEQRDSAMYRCASSRYGEGDEQYFGPGTRLTVT.

This sequence joins TRBV5-6 and TRBJ2-7; possibly TRBD2 for D (5 bases). Germline values: CDR1 SGHDT, CDR2 YYEEEE. CDR3 length: 12 residues. V gave up 4 bases and J gave up 6 bases, with 11 bases separating them. CDR3 amino acids: CASSRTRGEQYF. The DNA of the CDR3 is TGTGCCAGCAGCCGTACTAGAGGCGAGCAGTACTTC.